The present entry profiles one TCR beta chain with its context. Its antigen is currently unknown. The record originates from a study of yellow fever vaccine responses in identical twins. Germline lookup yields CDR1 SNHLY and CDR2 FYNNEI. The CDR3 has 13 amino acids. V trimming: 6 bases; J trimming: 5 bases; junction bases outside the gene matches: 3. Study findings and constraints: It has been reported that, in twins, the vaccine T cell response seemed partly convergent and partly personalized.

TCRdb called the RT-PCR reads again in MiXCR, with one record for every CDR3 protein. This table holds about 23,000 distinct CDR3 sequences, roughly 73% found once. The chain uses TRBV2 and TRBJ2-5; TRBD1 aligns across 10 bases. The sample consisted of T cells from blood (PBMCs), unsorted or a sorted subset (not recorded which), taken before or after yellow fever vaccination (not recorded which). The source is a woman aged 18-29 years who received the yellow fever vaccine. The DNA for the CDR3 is TGTGCCAGCAGCGGGGACAGGGGTGAGACCCAGTACTTC. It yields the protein CASSGDRGETQYF.